Below, 12 T cell receptor beta chains from the same sample are listed, as sequenced in a study of blood T cell repertoires in COVID-19. Sequencing used immunoSEQ multiplex PCR; TCRdb keeps in-frame clones, though not all of them. The sample has more than 300,000 clones; 85% to 90% are singletons. The sequenced sample consisted of peripheral blood. The origin of the receptors is a woman aged 70-85 years with COVID-19, enrolled during active disease.

The chain carries TRBV19 and TRBJ1-1, with D unclear. The CDR3 has 12 residues. Looked up from germline, CDR1 is LNHDA and CDR2 is SQIVND (reference sequence). Between the trimmed V and J ends, which lost 9 bases and 4 bases, there was a span of 12 bases. The chain's CDR3 is CASRIGLTEAFF. DNA of the CDR3: TGTGCCAGCAGGATTGGTCTCACTGAAGCTTTCTTT.

This clone has only a few counts. The chain is built from TRBV6-1 and TRBJ1-2; D is unresolved. V was shortened by 6 bases and J by 2 bases, with 10 bases between the two germline ends. This CDR3 has 13 residues. Germline V lookup: CDR1 MNHNS, CDR2 SASEGT. In nucleotides, the CDR3 is TGTGCCAGCAGCCCCTGGCCGAACTATGGCTACACCTTC. This encodes CASSPWPNYGYTF.

The rearrangement links TRBV3-1 (or the pseudogene TRBV3-2) to TRBJ1-2; D might be TRBD1 (5 bases). The CDR3 is made up of 14 amino acids. Germline V gene sequence: CDR1 LGHDT, CDR2 YNNKEL (reference sequence). V dropped 7 bases and J dropped 4 bases, with 16 bases sitting between them. For the CDR3, the DNA is TGTGCCAGCACCCTTCATGATAGGGGCTATGGCTACACCTTC. Translation gives CASTLHDRGYGYTF.

CDR3 amino acids: CSASTGADTYEQYF. The DNA for the CDR3 is TGCAGTGCTAGTACAGGCGCTGACACCTACGAGCAGTACTTC. This chain joins TRBV20-1 and TRBJ2-7; TRBD1 might be the D (5 bases). Trimming stripped 3 bases from V and 2 bases from J, with 14 bases between. This CDR3 is built from 14 residues. From germline, CDR1 is DFQATT and CDR2 SNEGSKA (reference sequence).

The CDR3 nucleotides are TGTGCCAGCAGCCCCCGGACAGCCGGTGAAGCTTTCTTT. Protein sequence: CASSPRTAGEAFF. This chain connects TRBV9 to TRBJ1-1, with D possibly being TRBD1 (6 bases). This CDR3 has 13 residues. V was cut by 4 bases and J by 7 bases, with 14 bases left in between. Germline CDR1 SGDLS, CDR2 YYNGEE.

The chain couples TRBV18 to TRBJ1-2; 7 bases map to TRBD1. This CDR3 is 13 amino acids long. J was trimmed by 8 bases and V by 6 bases; bases with no gene match: 9. Germline V gives CDR1 KGHSH, CDR2 LQKENI. Here the CDR3 DNA reads TGTGCCAGCTCGATGACAGGGTCTGAGGGCTACACCTTC. Its translation: CASSMTGSEGYTF.

The chain is built from TRBV11-2 and TRBJ1-1; TRBD1 might be the D (5 bases). Germline values: CDR1 SGHAT, CDR2 FQNNGV. CDR3 length: 13 residues. Between the trimmed V and J ends, which lost 5 bases and 6 bases, there was a span of 13 bases. The CDR3 region has the DNA TGTGCCAGCAGCCTATCGACGGGGGCTGAAGCTTTCTTT. Translated, it gives CASSLSTGAEAFF.

The rearrangement joins TRBV6-6 to TRBJ1-2, with D possibly TRBD1 on 5 matching bases. Germline V lookup: CDR1 MNHNY, CDR2 SVGAGI (reference sequence). Trimming removed 6 bases from V and 2 bases from J, with 10 bases in between. The length of the CDR3 is 13 residues. CDR3 DNA: TGTGCCAGCAGGCTGGACACAAACTATGGCTACACCTTC. Its protein is CASRLDTNYGYTF.

This chain connects TRBV5-1 to TRBJ2-7, with 9 bases lining up with TRBD1. This CDR3 spans 14 amino acids. V shed 2 bases and J 3 bases; nucleotides not matched to a gene: 3. Germline CDR1 and CDR2: SGHRS and YFSETQ. The CDR3 DNA reads TGCGCCAGCAGCTTCCAGACAGGGGGCTACGAGCAGTACTTC. It translates to CASSFQTGGYEQYF.

The chain combines TRBV27 with TRBJ1-2; D uncertain. This CDR3 contains 14 residues. Germline V gives CDR1 MNHEY, CDR2 SMNVEV (reference sequence). Between the trimmed V and J ends, which lost 4 bases and 7 bases, there was a span of 16 bases. The CDR3 sequence is CASSSPGKEGGYTF. The CDR3 DNA reads as TGTGCCAGCAGTTCCCCGGGAAAGGAGGGTGGCTACACCTTC.

The chain links TRBV10-3 to TRBJ2-6; tentative D call: TRBD2 (5 bases). Germline CDR1 is ENHRY and CDR2 is SYGVKD. Trimming stripped 3 bases from V and 2 bases from J, with 8 bases between. The CDR3 contains 15 residues. CDR3 amino acids: CAISEGSAGANVLTF. CDR3 bases: TGTGCCATCAGTGAAGGGAGCGCTGGGGCCAACGTCCTGACTTTC.

This chain uses TRBV9 with TRBJ1-1; D is unclear. The germline V and J ends were trimmed by 2 bases and 3 bases, with 8 bases remaining between them. The CDR3 extends over 13 amino acids. Germline assignment: CDR1 SGDLS and CDR2 YYNGEE. In DNA form, the CDR3 reads TGTGCCAGCAGCGTCGCCTGGCACACTGAAGCTTTCTTT. Its protein product is CASSVAWHTEAFF. Together with reference TRBV9 and TRBJ1-1, the CDR3 gives the full variable domain: DSGVTQTPKHLITATGQRVTLRCSPRSGDLSVYWYQQSLDQGLQFLIQYYNGEERAKGNILERFSAQQFPDLHSELNLSSLELGDSALYFCASSVAWHTEAFFGQGTRLTVV.